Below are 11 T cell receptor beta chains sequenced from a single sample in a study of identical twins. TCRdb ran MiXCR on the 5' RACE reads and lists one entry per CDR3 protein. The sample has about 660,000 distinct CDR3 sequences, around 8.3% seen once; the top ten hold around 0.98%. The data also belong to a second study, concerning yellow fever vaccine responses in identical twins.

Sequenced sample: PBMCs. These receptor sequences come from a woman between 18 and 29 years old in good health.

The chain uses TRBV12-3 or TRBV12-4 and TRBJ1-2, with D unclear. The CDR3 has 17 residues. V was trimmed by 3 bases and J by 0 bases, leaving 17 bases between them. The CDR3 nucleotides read TGTGCCAGCAGTTTTGGTATAGGCGCGGACCCTAACTATGGCTACACCTTC. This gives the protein CASSFGIGADPNYGYTF.

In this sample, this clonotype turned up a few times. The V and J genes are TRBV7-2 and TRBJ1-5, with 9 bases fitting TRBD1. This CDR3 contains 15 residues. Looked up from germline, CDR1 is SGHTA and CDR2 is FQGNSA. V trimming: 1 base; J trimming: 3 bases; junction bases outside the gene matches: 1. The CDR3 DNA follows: TGTGCCAGCAGCTTAGACAGGGGGCTCAATCAGCCCCAGCATTTT. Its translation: CASSLDRGLNQPQHF.

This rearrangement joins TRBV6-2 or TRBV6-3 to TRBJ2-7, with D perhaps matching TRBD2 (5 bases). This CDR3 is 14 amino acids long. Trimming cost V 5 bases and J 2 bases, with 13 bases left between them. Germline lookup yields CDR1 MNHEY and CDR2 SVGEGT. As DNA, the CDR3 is TGTGCCAGCAGTCTCCCCGGGAATACCTACGAGCAGTACTTC. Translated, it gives CASSLPGNTYEQYF.

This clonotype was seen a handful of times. The CDR3 DNA reads as TGTGCCAGCAGCGTAGAGGGACAAAATAATTCACCCCTCCACTTT. The encoded protein is CASSVEGQNNSPLHF. The V gene is TRBV9, the J gene TRBJ1-6; maybe TRBD1 (6 bases). The V end was cut by 0 bases, the J end by 5 bases, with 9 bases between. Germline CDR1 and CDR2: SGDLS and YYNGEE. This CDR3 has 15 amino acids.

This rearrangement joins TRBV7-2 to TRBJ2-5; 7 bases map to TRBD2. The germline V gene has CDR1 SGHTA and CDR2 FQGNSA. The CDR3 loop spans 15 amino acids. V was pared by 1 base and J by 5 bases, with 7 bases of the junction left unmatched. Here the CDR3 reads CASSLESGVLETQYF. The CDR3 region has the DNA TGTGCCAGCAGCTTAGAGAGCGGGGTGCTGGAGACCCAGTACTTC.

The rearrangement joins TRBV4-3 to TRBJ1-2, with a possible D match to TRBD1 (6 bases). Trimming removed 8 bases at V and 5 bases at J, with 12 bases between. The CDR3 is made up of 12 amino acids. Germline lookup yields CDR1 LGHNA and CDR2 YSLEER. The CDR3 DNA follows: TGCGCCAGCCCCGGACAGAAATATGGCTACACCTTC. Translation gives CASPGQKYGYTF.

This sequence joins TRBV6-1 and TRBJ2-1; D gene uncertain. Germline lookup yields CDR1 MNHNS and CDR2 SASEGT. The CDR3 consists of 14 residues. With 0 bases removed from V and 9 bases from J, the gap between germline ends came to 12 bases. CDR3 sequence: CASSEAPLTGEQFF. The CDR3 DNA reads TGTGCCAGCAGTGAAGCACCCCTAACGGGTGAGCAGTTCTTC.

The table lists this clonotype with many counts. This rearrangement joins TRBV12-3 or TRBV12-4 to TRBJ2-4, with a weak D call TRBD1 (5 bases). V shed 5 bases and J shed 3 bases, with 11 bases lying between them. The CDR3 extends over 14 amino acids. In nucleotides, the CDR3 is TGTGCCAGCAGTCCGTTTAGGGGCAAAAACATTCAGTACTTC. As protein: CASSPFRGKNIQYF.

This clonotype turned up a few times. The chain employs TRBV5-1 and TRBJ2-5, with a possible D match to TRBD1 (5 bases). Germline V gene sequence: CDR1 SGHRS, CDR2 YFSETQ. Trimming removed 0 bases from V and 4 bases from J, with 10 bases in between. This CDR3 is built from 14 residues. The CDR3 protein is CASSLGAGPETQYF. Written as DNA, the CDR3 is TGCGCCAGCAGCTTGGGCGCAGGGCCAGAGACCCAGTACTTC.

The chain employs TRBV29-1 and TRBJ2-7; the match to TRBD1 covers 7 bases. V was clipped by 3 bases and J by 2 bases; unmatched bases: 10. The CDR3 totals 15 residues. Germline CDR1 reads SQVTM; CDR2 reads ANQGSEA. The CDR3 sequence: CSVETAGTATYEQYF. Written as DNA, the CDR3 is TGCAGCGTTGAGACCGCCGGGACAGCCACCTACGAGCAGTACTTC.

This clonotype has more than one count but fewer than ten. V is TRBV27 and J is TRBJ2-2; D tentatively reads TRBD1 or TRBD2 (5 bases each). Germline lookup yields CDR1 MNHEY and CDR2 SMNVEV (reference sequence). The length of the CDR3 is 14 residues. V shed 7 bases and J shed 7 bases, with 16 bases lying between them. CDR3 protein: CASTPRGQVGELFF. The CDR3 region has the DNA TGTGCCAGCACCCCACGGGGCCAGGTCGGGGAGCTGTTTTTT.